The sequence of this TCR beta chain was determined in a study of regulatory T cells in long-lasting Graves disease (dated by TCRdb to the early 2020s). Study-level background: In the newly diagnosed Graves' disease group, patients had been taking antithyroid drugs for less than 3 months. The study was conducted in China and was registered as a clinical trial. Peripheral blood TCR sequencing and RNA sequencing compared persistent Graves' disease patients with newly diagnosed Graves' disease patients. TCR sequencing covered some 13 persistent and approximately 20 newly diagnosed Graves' disease patients, about 35 samples in total. Results and caveats for the whole study, not just this receptor: The authors acknowledged the small sample size as a limitation that may reduce accuracy. Patients with persistent disease shared more public clonotypes (around 2,700) than newly diagnosed patients did (approximately 970). Persistent disease showed preferential use of TRBV28, TRBJ1-2 and TRBJ2-5, whereas newly diagnosed disease favored TRBV20-1 and TRBJ2-1. The study examined only peripheral blood because the primary lesion, thyroid tissue, could not be accessed. Sequencing and analysis were limited to the TCR beta chain. Compared with newly diagnosed patients, persistent Graves' disease patients had lower TCR Shannon entropy and fewer highly expanded clones, which suggests clonal expansion.

The time point label, read with the paper, signifies: newly diagnosed GD, antithyroid drugs for less than 3 months. For both TCR sequencing and RNA sequencing, RNA was extracted from PBMCs using TRIzol. The diagnosis of Graves' disease followed American Thyroid Association guidelines. Patients for the study were recruited at an endocrinology department in Xi'an, China. Each patient gave roughly 10 milliliters of peripheral blood, collected in an EDTA anticoagulant tube. Ficoll Paque Plus density gradient separation was used to isolate PBMCs, and no further T cell sorting was done. An Agilent 2100 Bioanalyzer and agarose gel were used to assess RNA quality, and a NanoDrop 2000 was used to measure RNA concentration. V is shortened by 6 bases, J by 7 bases, and the region joining them spans 7 bases. The CDR3 runs 11 residues from the cysteine to the phenylalanine. The read is trimmed to its CDR3 DNA, 33 bases read in frame from base 1. The germline V gene encodes CDR1 MNHEY and CDR2 SMNVEV (reference sequence).

The library was generated by multiplex PCR. Instrument on record: Illumina HiSeq 4000. TCR beta libraries were built with iRepertoire HTBI primers and Arm-PCR amplification of CDR3 regions. Gel purification was performed on PCR products prior to sequencing. The authors' analysis ran thus. Gene usage analysis of CDR3 amino acid clonotypes relied on the 60 or so TRBV and 13 to 15 TRBJ segments identified across samples. COPE and FqMerger were used to merge the filtered high-quality paired reads into contigs. BLAST was used to align contigs to IMGT TRBV, TRBD and TRBJ reference genes, with CDR3 defined following IMGT. Clonotypes above 0.1% frequency were classified as highly expanded clones. Repertoire diversity was measured by Shannon entropy, and V-J evenness by the Gini coefficient. Public clonotypes were defined as clonotypes shared by more than one individual. TCRdb's own reprocessing of the public reads used fastp at Q25 and MiXCR and kept productive beta chains. When rows share a CDR3 protein, they turn into one entry using the most common DNA and genes. It is TCRdb's table, rather than the study itself, that gives the V and J calls and clone size. The sample contains a few hundred thousand distinct CDR3 sequences, over 20% of them found a single time. Of the sample, roughly 13% falls within the top ten clones.

This clonotype was seen repeatedly, ten times or more. Its antigen is not yet known. Base qualities are missing; no much larger clone stands one base away. This chain is built from TRBV27 and TRBJ2-1; the D gene identity is not certain. The clonotype comes from a female donor with Graves disease. The specimen comprised peripheral blood mononuclear cells (PBMCs), sampled at new diagnosis, from a patient treated with antithyroid drugs. The nucleotide sequence is TGTGCCAGCAGCACACAAAATGAGCAGTTCTTC. The encoded protein is CASSTQNEQFF.